Listed here are 28 T cell receptor beta chains from one sample, sequenced in a study of shared clonotypes between healthy human individuals. This table comes from immunoSEQ multiplex PCR, and its TCRdb copy is limited to in-frame clones, with some not included. This sample carries approximately 1.1 million clones, about 84% of them seen once, and the ten largest clones take approximately 0.5%. The sample was memory CD4+ T cells from PBMCs. Subset meaning: CD45RA-negative fraction. The receptor set was obtained from a man younger than 35 in good health. Some clones in this sample may be carry-over from other donors' samples.

Only one count was recorded for this clone. V usage is TRBV2 and J usage is TRBJ2-2; D ambiguous. The CDR3 sequence is 15 residues long. The V end lost 3 bases, the J end lost 0 bases, and 8 bases lay between the germline ends. Germline CDR1 SNHLY, CDR2 FYNNEI. CDR3 nucleotides: TGTGCCAGCAGTGACCAGAACCCGAACACCGGGGAGCTGTTTTTT. This encodes CASSDQNPNTGELFF.

V usage is TRBV18 and J usage is TRBJ1-1, with TRBD1 as a possible D gene (6 bases). The CDR3 is made up of 12 amino acids. Germline V gene sequence: CDR1 KGHSH, CDR2 LQKENI. Trimming stripped 8 bases from V and 4 bases from J, with 11 bases between. CDR3 DNA: TGTGCCAGCACCGGACAGCGCACTGAAGCTTTCTTT. Protein sequence: CASTGQRTEAFF.

This rearrangement joins TRBV6-1 to TRBJ1-2, with D possibly TRBD1 on 5 matching bases. Trimming stripped 6 bases from V and 8 bases from J, with 16 bases between. The CDR3 is made up of 13 amino acids. Germline CDR1 reads MNHNS; CDR2 reads SASEGT. CDR3 loop: CASRGRGEGGYTF. The CDR3 nucleotides are TGTGCCAGCAGGGGGAGGGGAGAAGGGGGCTACACCTTC.

The rearrangement joins TRBV6-6 to TRBJ1-5; 7 bases fit TRBD1. This CDR3 is built from 15 residues. The germline gives CDR1 MNHNY, CDR2 SVGAGI (reference sequence). Trimming removed 0 bases from V and 4 bases from J; junction bases left unmatched: 3. CDR3 loop: CASSYSGQRNQPQHF. The CDR3 nucleotides read TGTGCCAGCAGTTACTCGGGACAGCGTAATCAGCCCCAGCATTTT.

The V gene is TRBV5-1, the J gene TRBJ2-1; 7 bases map to TRBD1. V dropped 0 bases and J dropped 6; count of bases not matched to a gene: 3. Germline CDR1 is SGHRS and CDR2 is YFSETQ. There are 14 residues in the CDR3. The CDR3 is CASSLGDSTNEQFF. The CDR3 bases are TGCGCCAGCAGCTTGGGGGACAGCACCAATGAGCAGTTCTTC.

This clone has more than one count but fewer than ten. The chain links TRBV5-1 to TRBJ2-1; 8 bases fit TRBD2. This CDR3 spans 15 amino acids. Germline V gene sequence: CDR1 SGHRS, CDR2 YFSETQ. V shed 0 bases and J 8 bases; nucleotides not matched to a gene: 7. In nucleotides, the CDR3 is TGCGCCAGCAGCTTGGCGAGCGGGAGAAGAGATGAGCAGTTCTTC. Translated: CASSLASGRRDEQFF.

A word on this clone: Other DNA variants within this sample encode the same CDR3. The chain links TRBV6-4 to TRBJ1-1; D call uncertain. The CDR3 has 13 amino acids. Trimming took 4 bases from V and 5 from J, leaving 11 bases between them. Germline assignment: CDR1 MRHNA and CDR2 SNTAGT. The CDR3 is CASSVTGKTEAFF. CDR3 DNA: TGTGCCAGCAGTGTTACGGGAAAGACTGAAGCTTTCTTT.

V is TRBV28 and J is TRBJ2-1; the match to TRBD2 covers 7 bases. V shed 3 bases and J 6 bases; nucleotides not matched to a gene: 8. The CDR3 runs to 15 residues. Germline V gives CDR1 MDHEN, CDR2 SYDVKM. The CDR3 DNA reads as TGTGCCAGCAGTTTCCGGGAGGCGGTTGGCAATGAGCAGTTCTTC. Protein sequence: CASSFREAVGNEQFF.

The chain has TRBV7-8 and TRBJ1-1; 7 bases match TRBD1. The CDR3 runs to 15 residues. Germline CDR1 is SGHVS and CDR2 is FQNEAQ. The V segment lost 5 bases and the J segment 7 bases; nucleotides outside the gene matches: 13. CDR3 sequence (DNA): TGTGCCAGCAGCACCGAGAACAGGGGAGCAGGTGAAGCTTTCTTT. Protein: CASSTENRGAGEAFF.

This chain joins TRBV2 and TRBJ1-4; D is uncertain. CDR3 size: 14 residues. The ends were cut back, 6 bases at V and 7 bases at J, with 15 bases in the middle. The germline CDR1 and CDR2 sequences are SNHLY and FYNNEI. The CDR3 loop reads CASSNSDLFEKLFF. DNA of the CDR3: TGTGCCAGCAGCAATTCCGACCTTTTTGAAAAACTGTTTTTT.

The J gene is TRBJ2-1, the V gene TRBV4-3, with unresolved D. The CDR3 is 13 amino acids. The V end was cut by 1 base, the J end by 4 bases, with 5 bases between. Germline CDR1 reads LGHNA; CDR2 reads YSLEER. CDR3 sequence (DNA): TGCGCCAGCAGCCAAGCCCCATACAATGAGCAGTTCTTC. This translates into CASSQAPYNEQFF.

This chain joins TRBV28 and TRBJ2-3; 7 nucleotides align to TRBD1. The CDR3 consists of 13 residues. Germline V gene data show CDR1 as MDHEN and CDR2 as SYDVKM. J lost 10 bases, V lost 6 bases, and 10 bases had no gene match. The CDR3 sequence: CASSQVHRGSQYF. The CDR3 bases are TGTGCCAGCAGCCAAGTCCACAGGGGTTCGCAGTATTTT.

The chain couples TRBV18 to TRBJ2-5; a weak D match, TRBD2 (6 bases). Germline CDR1 reads KGHSH; CDR2 reads LQKENI. V was pared by 0 bases and J by 5 bases, with 13 bases between. This CDR3 region has 15 residues. In DNA form, the CDR3 reads TGTGCCAGCTCACCACCGGGACTTTCACGGGAGACCCAGTACTTC. This gives the protein CASSPPGLSRETQYF.

The chain has TRBV4-1 and TRBJ2-7, with 9 bases aligning to TRBD1. CDR1 and CDR2 (germline): MGHRA, YSYEKL. Trimming cost V 4 bases and J 6 bases; bases outside gene matches: 10. This CDR3 is 15 amino acids long. The CDR3 protein is CASSRTGTGLGEQYF. CDR3 DNA: TGCGCCAGCAGCCGAACCGGGACAGGGCTCGGCGAGCAGTACTTC.

J is TRBJ1-3 and V is TRBV14; 7 bases are shared with TRBD1. This CDR3 has 15 residues. The germline V gene encodes CDR1 SGHDN and CDR2 FVKESK. With V trimmed by 4 bases and J by 4 bases, 7 bases remained unmatched. The CDR3 protein is CASSLGQAAGNTIYF. The CDR3 region has the DNA TGTGCCAGCAGCCTCGGACAGGCTGCCGGAAACACCATATATTTT.

The V and J genes are TRBV2 and TRBJ1-2; D not resolved. The CDR3 spans 13 residues. The germline gives CDR1 SNHLY, CDR2 FYNNEI. V was cut by 6 bases and J by 12 bases, with 20 bases left in between. In DNA, the CDR3 is TGTGCCAGCAGCGTCGTTAGGGAGGGTTTGGACACCTTC. Translating it yields CASSVVREGLDTF. Together with reference TRBV2 and TRBJ1-2, the CDR3 gives the full variable domain: EPEVTQTPSHQVTQMGQEVILRCVPISNHLYFYWYRQILGQKVEFLVSFYNNEISEKSEIFDDQFSVERPDGSNFTLKIRSTKLEDSAMYFCASSVVREGLDTFGSGTRLTVV.

The genes are TRBV7-2 and TRBJ2-1; TRBD1 aligns across 9 bases. Germline values: CDR1 SGHTA, CDR2 FQGNSA. Trimming cost V 5 bases and J 15 bases; bases outside gene matches: 11. There are 13 residues in the CDR3. CDR3 in DNA: TGTGCCAGCAGCAAAAGTACAGGGGGCGATTGGTTCTTC. It translates to CASSKSTGGDWFF.

This sequence joins TRBV7-2 and TRBJ2-3; 13 nucleotides agree with TRBD2. CDR1 SGHTA and CDR2 FQGNSA come from the germline V gene. The CDR3 is 15 amino acids. With V trimmed by 5 bases and J by 4 bases, 3 bases remained unmatched. In DNA form, the CDR3 reads TGTGCCAGCAGCCTAACTAGCGGGAGGGCAGATACGCAGTATTTT. Translated: CASSLTSGRADTQYF.

This clone was seen ten or more times. This chain uses TRBV29-1 with TRBJ2-3; D might be TRBD2 (6 bases). This CDR3 contains 15 residues. Germline values: CDR1 SQVTM, CDR2 ANQGSEA. The V and J ends lost 6 bases and 0 bases respectively, with 16 bases between them. The chain's CDR3 is CSVSIADISTDTQYF. The CDR3 region has the DNA TGCAGCGTGTCGATAGCGGACATTAGCACAGATACGCAGTATTTT.

In this sample, this clone turned up once. CDR3 nucleotide sequence: TGTGCCAGCACCTCTACCCTTAGGCCCGGGGAGCTGTTTTTT. It specifies CASTSTLRPGELFF. V is TRBV6-5 and J is TRBJ2-2; D ambiguous. The CDR3 runs to 14 residues. CDR1 and CDR2 (germline): MNHEY, SVGAGI. V was shortened by 7 bases and J by 6 bases, with 15 bases between the two germline ends.

This clone has a single count. This chain connects TRBV7-9 to TRBJ1-1, with unresolved D. The V and J ends lost 1 base and 4 bases respectively, with 10 bases between them. CDR1 and CDR2 (germline): SEHNR, FQNEAQ (reference sequence). This CDR3 region has 14 residues. CDR3 in amino acids: CASSLVDRATEAFF. As DNA, the CDR3 is TGTGCCAGCAGCTTAGTCGATAGGGCCACTGAAGCTTTCTTT. Filled out from reference TRBV7-9 and TRBJ1-1, the complete variable domain reads DTGVSQNPRHKITKRGQNVTFRCDPISEHNRLYWYRQTLGQGPEFLTYFQNEAQLEKSRLLSDRFSAERPKGSFSTLEIQRTEQGDSAMYLCASSLVDRATEAFFGQGTRLTVV.

This clone was picked up one time. This chain connects TRBV6-6 to TRBJ2-7; D gene uncertain. In germline, CDR1 is MNHNY, CDR2 SVGAGI (reference sequence). The V end lost 0 bases, the J end lost 0 bases, and 9 bases lay between the germline ends. This CDR3 has 15 residues. The CDR3 DNA is TGTGCCAGCAGTTACTCGACAACGAGCTCCTACGAGCAGTACTTC. Translation gives CASSYSTTSSYEQYF.

This CDR3 is CASSPRTGFNTEAFF. The CDR3 DNA reads TGTGCCAGCAGCCCCCGGACAGGGTTTAACACTGAAGCTTTCTTT. This sequence joins TRBV7-9 and TRBJ1-1; TRBD1 matches 8 bases. Germline values: CDR1 SEHNR, CDR2 FQNEAQ (reference sequence). J gave up 2 bases and V 5 bases, and 7 bases lay outside the gene matches. The CDR3 is made up of 15 amino acids.

The gene calls are TRBV6-5 and TRBJ1-1; no definite D call. V lost 1 base and J 1 base, leaving 4 bases between the germline ends. The length of the CDR3 is 13 residues. The germline CDR1 and CDR2 sequences are MNHEY and SVGAGI. CDR3 residues: CASSYYGNTEAFF. In nucleotides, the CDR3 is TGTGCCAGCAGTTACTATGGGAACACTGAAGCTTTCTTT.

This clone showed up many times. The chain recombines TRBV6-4 with TRBJ1-2, with 9 bases identical to TRBD1. V lost 6 bases to trimming and J lost 4 bases; unmatched junction nucleotides: 6. The germline V gene encodes CDR1 MRHNA and CDR2 SNTAGT. This CDR3 has 14 amino acids. The CDR3 coding sequence is TGTGCCAGCAGCCCCCCGGGACAGGGCTATGGCTACACCTTC. Amino acid sequence: CASSPPGQGYGYTF.

The V and J genes are TRBV9 and TRBJ2-5, with D perhaps assigned TRBD1 or TRBD2 (5 bases each). Trimming left V 1 base short and J 4 bases short, with 11 bases between. The CDR3 totals 14 residues. CDR1 and CDR2 (germline): SGDLS, YYNGEE. The chain's CDR3 is CASSVNGALETQYF. CDR3 DNA sequence: TGTGCCAGCAGCGTAAACGGGGCCTTAGAGACCCAGTACTTC.

V is TRBV7-3 and J is TRBJ2-2; no firm D call. Germline loops: CDR1 SGHTA, CDR2 FQGTGA. The CDR3 is made up of 13 amino acids. V was cut by 2 bases and J by 7 bases, with 8 bases left in between. As DNA, the CDR3 is TGTGCCAGCAGCTTATTAGGGATCGGGGAGCTGTTTTTT. This encodes CASSLLGIGELFF.

V and J are TRBV18 and TRBJ2-6; 14 bases align to TRBD2. V dropped 1 base and J dropped 3; count of bases not matched to a gene: 2. The CDR3 sequence is 18 residues long. Germline V lookup: CDR1 KGHSH, CDR2 LQKENI. CDR3 bases: TGTGCCAGCTCACCACGACTAGCGGGAGGGCTTGGGGCCAACGTCCTGACTTTC. Amino acids: CASSPRLAGGLGANVLTF.